This note documents a single TCR beta chain sequence. The sample originates from a study of shared clonotypes between healthy human individuals. The naive CD8 population came from CD45RO-negative cells selected for CCR7, without terminally differentiated effector memory CD45RA+ cells. This table comes from immunoSEQ multiplex PCR, and its TCRdb copy is limited to in-frame clones, with some not included. The sample has 800,000 or so clones, roughly 96% seen once; the top ten hold under 0.3%. The CDR3 is made up of 16 amino acids. Germline V gene data show CDR1 as SGHTA and CDR2 as FQGNSA. V gave up 4 bases and J gave up 2 bases; unmatched junction bases: 8.

The sequence came from a man aged 25-40 years in good health. The sample consisted of naive CD8+ T cells sorted from blood. This rearrangement joins TRBV7-2 to TRBJ2-1; TRBD2 agrees at 7 bases. DNA for the CDR3: TGTGCCAGCAGCTCCCAGCGGGATCACACCTACAATGAGCAGTTCTTC. This sequence encodes CASSSQRDHTYNEQFF.